Shown below are 16 T cell receptor beta chains from a single sample sequenced in a study of T cells after yellow fever vaccination. From the 5' RACE reads, TCRdb called clonotypes with MiXCR, one entry per CDR3 protein. Here the sample spans a few hundred thousand distinct CDR3 sequences, less than 3.5% being singletons. This specimen consisted of CD4+ T cells sorted from PBMCs, obtained 10 days after the yellow fever booster vaccination. The receptors come from a man aged 18 to 35 who received the YFV17D yellow fever vaccine.

This clonotype was counted between two and nine times. This rearrangement joins TRBV11-3 to TRBJ2-3; no definite D call. The germline CDR1 and CDR2 sequences are SGHNT and YENEEA. Trimming stripped 4 bases from V and 4 bases from J, with 9 bases between. The CDR3 extends over 13 amino acids. DNA for the CDR3: TGTGCCAGCAGCTACGATGGGGCAGATACGCAGTATTTT. As protein: CASSYDGADTQYF. The full variable domain, rest sourced from reference TRBV11-3 and TRBJ2-3, is EAGVVQSPRYKIIEKKQPVAFWCNPISGHNTLYWYLQNLGQGPELLIRYENEEAVDDSQLPKDRFSAERLKGVDSTLKIQPAELGDSAVYLCASSYDGADTQYFGPGTRLTVL.

This clonotype was counted between two and nine times. This rearrangement joins TRBV3-1 to TRBJ2-1; maybe TRBD1 (5 bases). CDR1 LGHDT and CDR2 YNNKEL come from the germline V gene (reference sequence). This CDR3 has 15 amino acids. Between the trimmed V and J ends, which lost 1 base and 9 bases, there was a span of 16 bases. The CDR3 DNA reads TGTGCCAGCAGCCAAGTCCCCGCGGAAAGGGGTGAGCAGTTCTTC. Translated, it gives CASSQVPAERGEQFF.

This clonotype was counted many times. CDR3 nucleotides: TGTGCCAGCAGCCTATCGGCGGGACAGGGTTTTCCCCAGTACTTC. Its translation is CASSLSAGQGFPQYF. V and J are TRBV7-7 and TRBJ2-5; 9 nucleotides line up with TRBD1. Germline values: CDR1 SSHAT, CDR2 FNYEAQ (reference sequence). The V and J ends lost 5 bases and 9 bases, in that order; junction bases with no gene match: 13. The CDR3 runs 15 residues.

This clonotype was seen at least ten times. The V call is TRBV4-3, the J call TRBJ2-3; a possible D gene is TRBD1 (5 bases). The germline V gene encodes CDR1 LGHNA and CDR2 YSLEER. Between the trimmed V and J ends, which lost 2 bases and 2 bases, there was a span of 8 bases. This CDR3 comprises 14 residues. The CDR3 nucleotides are TGCGCCAGCAGCCAACAGGGTCCCACAGATACGCAGTATTTT. This sequence encodes CASSQQGPTDTQYF.

This clonotype has a count of ten or more. The chain carries TRBV9 and TRBJ1-2; the match to TRBD1 covers 7 bases. J lost 8 bases, V lost 0 bases, and 13 bases had no gene match. Germline lookup yields CDR1 SGDLS and CDR2 YYNGEE. This CDR3 is 16 amino acids long. CDR3 bases: TGTGCCAGCAGCGTAGCTTCGAGAGGGGGCCCTTCAGGCTACACCTTC. This sequence encodes CASSVASRGGPSGYTF.

V gene TRBV18 combines with J gene TRBJ1-2; D uncertain. Germline values: CDR1 KGHSH, CDR2 LQKENI. CDR3 size: 15 residues. Trimming removed 0 bases at V and 2 bases at J, with 10 bases between. This CDR3 is CASSPPVSRNYGYTF. In nucleotides, the CDR3 is TGTGCCAGCTCACCACCGGTTTCGAGAAACTATGGCTACACCTTC.

This clonotype appeared many times. The rearrangement joins TRBV7-7 to TRBJ2-1, with 12 bases fitting TRBD2. V was clipped by 5 bases and J by 4 bases; unmatched bases: 3. Looked up from germline, CDR1 is SSHAT and CDR2 is FNYEAQ (reference sequence). The CDR3 loop spans 15 amino acids. The CDR3 region has the DNA TGTGCCAGCAGCCCTAGCGGGGGGGTATACAATGAGCAGTTCTTC. Its translation: CASSPSGGVYNEQFF.

In the case of this clonotype: A much larger clonotype is one base distant, so this may be a read error. J is TRBJ2-3 and V is TRBV5-1; 8 bases line up with TRBD2. This CDR3 spans 16 amino acids. CDR1 is SGHRS and CDR2 is YFSETQ in the germline V gene. The CDR3 nucleotides read TGCGGCAGCAGCTTGGGCGGGGGGCCTGGCACAGATACGCAGTATTTT. Translating it yields CGSSLGGGPGTDTQYF.

This clonotype has a count of ten or more. V gene TRBV28 combines with J gene TRBJ2-1; D ambiguous. Looked up from germline, CDR1 is MDHEN and CDR2 is SYDVKM. The CDR3 extends over 10 amino acids. V dropped 3 bases and J dropped 9 bases, with 3 bases sitting between them. CDR3 in DNA: TGTGCCAGCAGTTTCGTTGAGCAGTTCTTC. Its protein product is CASSFVEQFF.

This clonotype appeared a few times. The rearrangement joins TRBV4-3 to TRBJ1-3; a weak D match, TRBD1 (6 bases). CDR1 is LGHNA and CDR2 is YSLEER in the germline V gene. The V end lost 0 bases, the J end lost 3 bases, and 12 bases lay between the germline ends. The CDR3 contains 16 residues. The CDR3 loop reads CASSQDGTGYGNTIYF. CDR3 sequence (DNA): TGCGCCAGCAGCCAAGATGGAACAGGGTATGGAAACACCATATATTTT.

The rearrangement uses TRBV19 and TRBJ1-5, with 8 positions matching TRBD1. Germline CDR1 LNHDA, CDR2 SQIVND (reference sequence). The trim removed 5 bases at V and 0 bases at J, leaving 9 bases unmatched. There are 17 residues in the CDR3. This CDR3 is CASSFRTGKYSNQPQHF. The CDR3 region has the DNA TGTGCCAGTAGTTTCCGGACAGGGAAATATAGCAATCAGCCCCAGCATTTT.

This clonotype has at least ten counts. The V and J genes are TRBV14 and TRBJ2-3, with 10 bases that match TRBD2. J lost 4 bases, V lost 2 bases, and 3 bases had no gene match. Per the germline V gene, CDR1 is SGHDN and CDR2 is FVKESK. This CDR3 is built from 15 residues. The chain's CDR3 is CASSQPGLAADTQYF. DNA for the CDR3: TGTGCCAGCAGCCAACCCGGACTAGCGGCAGATACGCAGTATTTT.

This clonotype was recorded many times. The chain employs TRBV10-2 and TRBJ2-3; no definite D call. CDR3 length equals 16 residues. Germline assignment: CDR1 WSHSY and CDR2 SAAADI. The V gene lost 11 bases and the J gene lost 0 bases, with 21 bases spanning the gap. The CDR3 coding sequence is TGCGCCTCCCGGCGGCTGGCACCAGATAGCACAGATACGCAGTATTTT. Translated, it gives CASRRLAPDSTDTQYF.

The CDR3 DNA reads TGTGCCAGCAGTTCTCCTAGCGCCGATACGCAGTATTTT. Residues: CASSSPSADTQYF. The rearrangement uses TRBV5-5 and TRBJ2-3, with D possibly TRBD2 on 6 matching bases. There are 13 residues in the CDR3. Germline V gene lookup returns CDR1 SGHKS and CDR2 YYEKEE (reference sequence). Between the trimmed V and J ends, which lost 5 bases and 6 bases, there was a span of 13 bases.

This clonotype has ten or more counts. The rearrangement links TRBV5-1 to TRBJ2-2; D perhaps matches TRBD2 (7 bases). The V gene lost 10 bases and the J gene lost 5 bases, with 21 bases spanning the gap. Per germline, CDR1 SGHRS and CDR2 YFSETQ. This CDR3 comprises 15 residues. For the CDR3, the DNA is TGCGCCGGGACTTTATCGGGGGGCCATACCGGGGAGCTGTTTTTT. Its translation: CAGTLSGGHTGELFF.

This chain uses TRBV5-1 with TRBJ1-1; TRBD1 might be the D (6 bases). Germline lookup yields CDR1 SGHRS and CDR2 YFSETQ. V lost 5 bases to trimming and J lost 2 bases, with 13 bases between them. This CDR3 comprises 14 residues. The CDR3 nucleotides read TGCGCCAGCAGTCCGGGACACGTAAACACTGAAGCTTTCTTT. Its protein product is CASSPGHVNTEAFF.